Listed below are T cell receptor beta chains from one sample, sequenced in a study of early stage breast cancer tumors. The assay was immunoSEQ multiplex PCR, and TCRdb's table has in-frame clones only and misses some. The sample gives some 30,000 clones, 74% of which show up once; roughly a tenth is in the top ten. The sample comprised breast tumor tissue. The source of these receptors is a young adult with breast cancer. The CDR3 runs from the conserved cysteine through the conserved F or W. The D gene is left open where the match is weak. Only some rows state a clone size, as once, few, many or a class for expanded clones.

>few|TRBV6-1|TRBJ2-7|TRBD1
CASDRAHEQYF
TGTGCCAGTGACAGGGCCCACGAGCAGTACTTC
>-|TRBV5-1|TRBJ2-4|TRBD1
CASSGSGQARRGIQYF
TGCGCCAGCAGCGGATCGGGACAGGCCCGGCGGGGAATTCAGTACTTC
>once|TRBV19|TRBJ2-1|-
CASSLPIAYNEQFF
TGTGCCAGTAGCCTCCCGATTGCATACAATGAGCAGTTCTTC
>-|TRBV9|TRBJ2-1|TRBD2
CASSVGGSGSNEQFF
TGTGCCAGCAGCGTAGGAGGTAGCGGGAGCAATGAGCAGTTCTTC
>-|TRBV7-3|TRBJ2-1|TRBD2
CASSPSSGEPYNEQFF
TGTGCCAGCAGCCCCTCTAGCGGGGAACCCTACAATGAGCAGTTCTTC
>-|TRBV6-4|TRBJ1-1|-
CASSTRAGGRTEAFF
TGTGCCAGCAGCACCCGTGCGGGGGGCAGGACTGAAGCTTTCTTT
>-|TRBV7-2|TRBJ2-1|-
CASSLEALNNEQFF
TGTGCCAGCAGCTTAGAAGCGTTAAACAATGAGCAGTTCTTC
>-|TRBV29-1|TRBJ1-3|-
CSSPNGGRNSGNTIYF
TGCAGCTCCCCAAACGGGGGCCGAAACTCTGGAAACACCATATATTTT
>-|TRBV7-3|TRBJ2-1|TRBD2
CASSLTSLAGGIEQFF
TGTGCCAGCAGCTTAACGAGCCTAGCGGGAGGTATAGAGCAGTTCTTC
>-|TRBV27|TRBJ1-6|TRBD1
CASTTGEASPLHF
TGTGCCAGTACGACAGGGGAGGCTTCACCCCTCCACTTT
>-|TRBV27|TRBJ1-2|-
CASSFTGNRGRNYGYTF
TGTGCCAGCAGTTTTACGGGCAACCGGGGCCGTAACTATGGCTACACCTTC
>-|TRBV7-2|TRBJ1-5|-
CASSPRGQPQHF
TGTGCCAGCAGCCCTCGGGGTCAGCCCCAGCATTTT
>-|TRBV27|TRBJ1-1|-
CASSLSAGAVTEAFF
TGTGCCAGCAGTTTATCGGCGGGGGCTGTCACTGAAGCTTTCTTT
>-|TRBV6-6|TRBJ2-7|-
CASSYSGGAYF
TGTGCCAGCAGTTACTCGGGGGGGGCATACTTC
>-|TRBV30|TRBJ1-2|-
CAWSIGTYGYTF
TGTGCCTGGAGTATAGGGACCTATGGCTACACCTTC
>-|TRBV30|TRBJ1-5|TRBD1
CAWTPDRTGGTYNQPQHF
TGTGCCTGGACCCCTGACCGGACAGGGGGGACTTACAATCAGCCCCAGCATTTT
>once|TRBV30|TRBJ2-3|TRBD2
CAWSVLAGAQYF
TGTGCCTGGAGTGTACTAGCGGGAGCGCAGTATTTT
>-|TRBV6-6|TRBJ2-5|TRBD1
CASSRQGGETQYF
TGTGCCAGCAGTCGACAGGGTGGGGAGACCCAGTACTTC
>once|TRBV6-5|TRBJ1-2|TRBD1
CASSLTGGYGYTF
TGTGCCAGCAGTTTGACAGGGGGCTATGGCTACACCTTC
>-|TRBV7-3|TRBJ2-2|-
CASSPGSGELFF
TGTGCCAGCAGCCCTGGGTCCGGGGAGCTGTTTTTT
>few|TRBV2|TRBJ1-1|-
CASTLGGVTEAFF
TGTGCCAGCACCCTTGGGGGGGTCACTGAAGCTTTCTTT
>few|TRBV4-2|TRBJ1-3|-
CASSQDLVYPGNTIYF
TGTGCCAGCAGCCAAGATTTGGTCTATCCTGGAAACACCATATATTTT
>once|TRBV5-1|TRBJ1-1|-
CASSLAGSTEAFF
TGCGCCAGCAGCTTGGCCGGGAGTACTGAAGCTTTCTTT
>-|TRBV11-2|TRBJ2-7|TRBD2
CASSLGASGKYSYEQYF
TGTGCCAGCAGCTTAGGGGCTAGCGGCAAATACTCCTACGAGCAGTACTTC
>-|TRBV7-2|TRBJ1-6|-
CASSPVTGRAGNSPLHF
TGTGCCAGCAGCCCGGTAACAGGTCGGGCCGGCAATTCACCCCTCCACTTT
>-|TRBV10-1|TRBJ2-1|TRBD2
CASSVNSGRDSYNEQFF
TGCGCCAGCAGTGTAAATAGCGGGAGAGACTCCTACAATGAGCAGTTCTTC
>-|TRBV25-1|TRBJ2-7|-
CASSEAGPSYEQYF
TGTGCCAGCAGTGAAGCGGGGCCCTCCTACGAGCAGTACTTC
>-|TRBV9|TRBJ2-1|-
CASSPGWFNEQFF
TGTGCCAGCAGCCCCGGGTGGTTCAATGAGCAGTTCTTC
>-|TRBV5-4|TRBJ2-1|-
CASRRDSHNEQFF
TGTGCCAGCAGACGGGACTCCCACAATGAGCAGTTCTTC
>-|TRBV9|TRBJ1-5|-
CASSGPRGWPQHF
TGTGCCAGCAGCGGCCCCCGGGGATGGCCCCAGCATTTT
>-|TRBV5-6|TRBJ2-1|TRBD2
CASSLGGLAGGNEQFF
TGTGCCAGCAGCTTAGGGGGACTAGCGGGAGGAAATGAGCAGTTCTTC
>-|TRBV5-1|TRBJ2-1|-
CASSSLGGDEQFF
TGCGCCAGCAGCTCCTTGGGGGGCGATGAGCAGTTCTTC